This T cell receptor (beta chain) was identified during a study of T cell responses to AZD1222 COVID-19 vaccine. Remarks on this clone: The antigen is undetermined.

The study, taken as a whole, reports: The donor group comprised mostly white British people and more females; the analysis possibly underestimated clonal diversity.

J lost 0 bases, V lost 2 bases, and 9 bases had no gene match. The CDR3 consists of 17 residues. In germline, CDR1 is KGHSH, CDR2 LQKENI. This table comes from immunoSEQ multiplex PCR, and its TCRdb copy is limited to in-frame clones, with some not included. The sample carries about 140,000 clones, roughly 92% recorded once. Sample: peripheral blood, taken on day 0 of AZD1222 vaccination. J is TRBJ1-1 and V is TRBV18, with 7 bases aligning to TRBD1. This TCR was sampled from an adult in good health. The CDR3 sequence is CASSPTFQGGMNTEAFF. The CDR3 DNA is TGTGCCAGCTCACCAACTTTCCAGGGGGGCATGAACACTGAAGCTTTCTTT. The full variable domain, in which reference TRBV18 and TRBJ1-1 provide the parts outside the CDR3, is NAGVMQNPRHLVRRRGQEARLRCSPMKGHSHVYWYRQLPEEGLKFMVYLQKENIIDESGMPKERFSAEFPKEGPSILRIQQVVRGDSAAYFCASSPTFQGGMNTEAFFGQGTRLTVV.